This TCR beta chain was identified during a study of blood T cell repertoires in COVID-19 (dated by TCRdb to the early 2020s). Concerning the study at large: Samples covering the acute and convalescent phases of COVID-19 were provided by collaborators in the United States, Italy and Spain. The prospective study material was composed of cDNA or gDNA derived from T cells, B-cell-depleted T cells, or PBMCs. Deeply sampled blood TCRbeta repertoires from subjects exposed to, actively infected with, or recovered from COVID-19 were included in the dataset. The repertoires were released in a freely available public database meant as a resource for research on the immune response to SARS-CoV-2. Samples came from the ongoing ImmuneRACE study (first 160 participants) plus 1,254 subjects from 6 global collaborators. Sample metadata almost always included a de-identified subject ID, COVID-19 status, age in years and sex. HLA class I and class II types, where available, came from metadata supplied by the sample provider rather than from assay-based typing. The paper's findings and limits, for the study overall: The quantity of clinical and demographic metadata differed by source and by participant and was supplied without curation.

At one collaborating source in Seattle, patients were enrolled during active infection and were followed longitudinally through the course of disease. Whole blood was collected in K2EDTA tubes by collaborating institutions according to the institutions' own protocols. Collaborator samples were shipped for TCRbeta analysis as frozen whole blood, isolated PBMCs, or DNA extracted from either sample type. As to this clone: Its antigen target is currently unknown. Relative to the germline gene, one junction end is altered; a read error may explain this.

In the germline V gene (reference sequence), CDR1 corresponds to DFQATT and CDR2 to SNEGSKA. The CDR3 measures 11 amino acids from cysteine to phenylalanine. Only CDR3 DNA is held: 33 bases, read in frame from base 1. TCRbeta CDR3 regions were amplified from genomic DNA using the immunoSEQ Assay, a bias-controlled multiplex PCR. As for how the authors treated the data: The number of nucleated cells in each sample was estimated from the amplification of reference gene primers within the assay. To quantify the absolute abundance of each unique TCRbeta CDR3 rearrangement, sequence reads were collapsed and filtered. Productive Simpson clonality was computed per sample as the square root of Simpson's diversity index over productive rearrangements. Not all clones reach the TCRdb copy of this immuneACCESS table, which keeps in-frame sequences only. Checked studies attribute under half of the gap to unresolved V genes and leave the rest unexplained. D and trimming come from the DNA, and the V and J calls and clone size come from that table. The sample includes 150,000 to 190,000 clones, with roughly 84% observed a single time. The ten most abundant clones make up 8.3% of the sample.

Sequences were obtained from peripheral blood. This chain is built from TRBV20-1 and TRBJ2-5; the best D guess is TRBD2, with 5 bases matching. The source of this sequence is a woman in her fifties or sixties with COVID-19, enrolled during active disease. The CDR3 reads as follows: CSPSSQETQYF. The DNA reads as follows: TGCAGTCCTAGCTCCCAAGAGACCCAGTACTTC.